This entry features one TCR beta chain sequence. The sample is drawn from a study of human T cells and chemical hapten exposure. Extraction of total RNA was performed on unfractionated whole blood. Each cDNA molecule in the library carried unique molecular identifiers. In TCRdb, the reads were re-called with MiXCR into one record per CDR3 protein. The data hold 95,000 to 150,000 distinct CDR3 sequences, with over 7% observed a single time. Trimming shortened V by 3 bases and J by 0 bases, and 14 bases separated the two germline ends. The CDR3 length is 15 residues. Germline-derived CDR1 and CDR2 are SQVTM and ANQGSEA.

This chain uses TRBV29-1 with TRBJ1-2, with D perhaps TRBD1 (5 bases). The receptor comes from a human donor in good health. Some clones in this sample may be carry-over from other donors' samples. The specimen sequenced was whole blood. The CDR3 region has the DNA TGCAGCGTTGATCGGTACGGGACTTCTAACTATGGCTACACCTTC. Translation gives CSVDRYGTSNYGYTF.